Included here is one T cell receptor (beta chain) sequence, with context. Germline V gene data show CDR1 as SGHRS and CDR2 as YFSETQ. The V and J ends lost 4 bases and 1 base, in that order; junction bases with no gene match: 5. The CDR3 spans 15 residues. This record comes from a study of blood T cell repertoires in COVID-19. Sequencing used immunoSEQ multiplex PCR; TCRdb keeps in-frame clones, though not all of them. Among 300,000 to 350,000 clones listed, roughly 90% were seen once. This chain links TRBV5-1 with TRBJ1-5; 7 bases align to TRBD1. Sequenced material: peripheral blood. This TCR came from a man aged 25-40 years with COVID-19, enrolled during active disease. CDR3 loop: CASSPGTVSNQPQHF. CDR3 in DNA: TGCGCCAGCAGCCCGGGGACAGTGAGCAATCAGCCCCAGCATTTT.